Described below is a single T cell receptor beta chain sequence and its context. Its antigen is not identified. The assay was immunoSEQ multiplex PCR, and TCRdb's table has in-frame clones only and misses some. The table lists more than 25,000 clones, approximately 85% of them singletons. This sample is drawn from a study of neoadjuvant nivolumab and ipilimumab in lung cancer. Study details: The combination arm added day-1 ipilimumab 1 mg/kg to nivolumab 3 mg/kg on days 1, 15, 29. Broader study findings: Higher pretherapy blood TCR richness went with higher resected-tumor richness. Only two of four nivolumab-treated tumors gained richness and clonality by surgery. TCR receptors were sequenced in few samples.

The V end was cut by 6 bases, the J end by 4 bases, with 12 bases between. The CDR3 length is 13 residues. CDR1 is MNHEY, CDR2 SVGAGI, per germline. The sequences come from tumor tissue, collected after neoadjuvant nivolumab, alone or with ipilimumab, at or shortly before surgery. The TCR sequence derives from an adult with non-small cell lung cancer. The chain couples TRBV6-5 to TRBJ1-2; tentatively, D is TRBD1 (6 bases). The CDR3 DNA reads TGTGCCAGCAGACTTGGACAGCTCTATGGCTACACCTTC. This gives the protein CASRLGQLYGYTF.